This entry lists 28 T cell receptor beta chains sequenced from one sample in a study of blood T cell repertoires in COVID-19. Only in-frame clones appear in the TCRdb table, and some are missing; sequencing was by immunoSEQ multiplex PCR. The repertoire includes some 300,000 clones, around 84% of them detected once, and roughly 4.5% sits in the top ten. The sequenced sample was PBMCs or T cells enriched from blood (not recorded which). These receptors came from a man younger than 45 who had recovered from COVID-19.

The chain combines TRBV19 with TRBJ1-2, with D perhaps matching TRBD1 (5 bases). Per germline, CDR1 LNHDA and CDR2 SQIVND (reference sequence). This CDR3 contains 15 residues. Trimming took 2 bases from V and 2 from J, leaving 12 bases between them. CDR3 amino acids: CASSILGDPNYGYTF. In DNA form, the CDR3 reads TGTGCCAGTAGTATATTAGGGGATCCCAACTATGGCTACACCTTC.

The chain combines TRBV18 with TRBJ2-5; D perhaps matches TRBD2 (6 bases). The ends were cut back, 3 bases at V and 2 bases at J, with 13 bases in the middle. Germline assignment: CDR1 KGHSH and CDR2 LQKENI. This CDR3 comprises 15 residues. This chain's CDR3 is CASSPSLAIQETQYF. The CDR3 DNA sequence: TGTGCCAGCTCACCGTCCCTAGCGATACAAGAGACCCAGTACTTC.

The genes are TRBV6-5 and TRBJ2-7; 8 nucleotides line up with TRBD1. This CDR3 comprises 13 residues. Trimming at V came to 11 bases and at J to 4 bases, leaving 10 bases not matched to a gene. Germline values: CDR1 MNHEY, CDR2 SVGAGI. The CDR3 nucleotides read TGTGCCGTCAGGCCGACAGGGGTTTACGAGCAGTACTTC. Its translation is CAVRPTGVYEQYF.

J is TRBJ2-2 and V is TRBV2; 7 bases are a match to TRBD2. Germline trimming cut 1 base from V and 4 bases from J; bases unmatched to any gene: 3. CDR1 and CDR2 from the germline V gene are SNHLY and FYNNEI. CDR3 size: 15 residues. The CDR3 reads CASSEERGGTGELFF. CDR3 DNA: TGTGCCAGCAGTGAAGAGCGGGGTGGCACCGGGGAGCTGTTTTTT.

The rearrangement joins TRBV5-1 to TRBJ2-1, with a possible D match to TRBD1 (6 bases). The CDR3 is 13 amino acids. Trimming stripped 3 bases from V and 9 bases from J, with 13 bases between. Germline CDR1 reads SGHRS; CDR2 reads YFSETQ. The CDR3 protein is CASSWEQGGEQFF. CDR3 in DNA: TGCGCCAGCAGCTGGGAACAGGGCGGTGAGCAGTTCTTC.

The chain carries TRBV11-2 and TRBJ2-2; D unclear. CDR3 length: 15 residues. The germline V gene encodes CDR1 SGHAT and CDR2 FQNNGV. V lost 3 bases, J lost 4 bases, and 12 bases lay in between. CDR3 sequence reads: CASSFWQRGTGELFF. The CDR3 DNA reads as TGTGCCAGCAGCTTCTGGCAGAGAGGCACCGGGGAGCTGTTTTTT.

The chain is built from TRBV6-4 and TRBJ2-1; 7 bases fit TRBD2. The germline gives CDR1 MRHNA, CDR2 SNTAGT. There are 15 residues in the CDR3. J gave up 9 bases and V 4 bases, and 12 bases lay outside the gene matches. Here the CDR3 DNA reads TGTGCCAGCAGTGCCGCCCTCGGGACTAAGTTTGAGCAGTTCTTC. Encoded protein: CASSAALGTKFEQFF.

V gene TRBV5-1 combines with J gene TRBJ2-7; TRBD1 matches at 8 bases. V gave up 0 bases and J gave up 6 bases; unmatched junction bases: 8. The CDR3 has 15 amino acids. Germline V CDR1 and CDR2: SGHRS, YFSETQ. CDR3 protein: CASSLAGQGAGEQYF. Written as DNA, the CDR3 is TGCGCCAGCAGCTTGGCCGGTCAGGGGGCGGGCGAGCAGTACTTC. Drawing the rest from reference TRBV5-1 and TRBJ2-7, the complete variable domain is KAGVTQTPRYLIKTRGQQVTLSCSPISGHRSVSWYQQTPGQGLQFLFEYFSETQRNKGNFPGRFSGRQFSNSRSEMNVSTLELGDSALYLCASSLAGQGAGEQYFGPGTRLTVT.

This clone has a handful of counts. V and J are TRBV30 and TRBJ2-7; 8 positions agree with TRBD2. Germline values: CDR1 GTSNPN, CDR2 SVGIG (reference sequence). The V gene end was trimmed by 5 bases and the J gene end by 4 bases; junction bases not matched to a gene: 4. The CDR3 covers 12 residues. The CDR3: CAWGRGAYEQYF. The CDR3 nucleotides read TGTGCCTGGGGGCGGGGGGCGTACGAGCAGTACTTC.

The chain has TRBV28 and TRBJ1-3; D unclear. Germline CDR1 reads MDHEN; CDR2 reads SYDVKM. Trimming shortened V by 3 bases and J by 0 bases, and 9 bases separated the two germline ends. This CDR3 has 15 amino acids. The CDR3 sequence is CASSFGQVSGNTIYF. Written as DNA, the CDR3 is TGTGCCAGCAGTTTTGGGCAGGTCTCTGGAAACACCATATATTTT.

V gene TRBV11-2 combines with J gene TRBJ1-2; no clear D gene. CDR3 size: 15 residues. V lost 8 bases and J 8 bases, leaving 24 bases between the germline ends. The germline CDR1 and CDR2 sequences are SGHAT and FQNNGV. In DNA form, the CDR3 reads TGTGCCAGCTTACAAACCAGAGGGCTCCTCGGGGGCTACACCTTC. It encodes CASLQTRGLLGGYTF. Drawing the rest from reference TRBV11-2 and TRBJ1-2, the complete variable domain is EAGVAQSPRYKIIEKRQSVAFWCNPISGHATLYWYQQILGQGPKLLIQFQNNGVVDDSQLPKDRFSAERLKGVDSTLKIQPAKLEDSAVYLCASLQTRGLLGGYTFGSGTRLTVV.

This chain connects TRBV11-3 to TRBJ1-1, with unresolved D. Trimming cost V 1 base and J 6 bases, with 12 bases left between them. Germline CDR1 is SGHNT and CDR2 is YENEEA. There are 14 residues in the CDR3. The CDR3 region is CASSLAPNSPEAFF. CDR3 bases: TGTGCCAGCAGCTTAGCACCCAACTCGCCTGAAGCTTTCTTT.

The chain joins TRBV7-9 to TRBJ1-1; the D is unclear. The CDR3 extends over 15 amino acids. Trimming shortened V by 1 base and J by 0 bases, and 9 bases separated the two germline ends. The V gene's germline CDR1 is SEHNR and CDR2 FQNEAQ (reference sequence). The DNA for the CDR3 is TGTGCCAGCAGCTTAGACGACACCCTGAACACTGAAGCTTTCTTT. Translating it yields CASSLDDTLNTEAFF.

The J gene is TRBJ2-3, the V gene TRBV5-8; weak D call: TRBD2 (6 bases). In germline, CDR1 is SGHTS, CDR2 YDEGEE. The ends were cut back, 2 bases at V and 0 bases at J, with 13 bases in the middle. The CDR3 is 16 residues long. In DNA form, the CDR3 reads TGTGCCAGCAGCTTAATGGCGGGACCTAGCACAGATACGCAGTATTTT. As protein: CASSLMAGPSTDTQYF.

The CDR3 spells CASSFLAGVSNTGELFF. CDR3 bases: TGTGCCAGCAGCTTCCTAGCGGGGGTGTCGAACACCGGGGAGCTGTTTTTT. The V call is TRBV7-2, the J call TRBJ2-2; 10 bases agree with TRBD2. The junction had 4 bases not matched to a gene; V was cut back by 3 bases and J by 0 bases. Germline V gives CDR1 SGHTA, CDR2 FQGNSA. The CDR3 has 17 residues.

This clone was detected once. The chain recombines TRBV24-1 with TRBJ1-1; TRBD1 agrees at 12 bases. The junction had 15 bases not matched to a gene; V was cut back by 9 bases and J by 5 bases. Germline values: CDR1 KGHDR, CDR2 SFDVKD. This CDR3 spans 17 amino acids. In nucleotides, the CDR3 is TGTGCCACCGCCCCCACTCCGGGACAGGGGGCGAATACTGAAGCTTTCTTT. Amino acid sequence: CATAPTPGQGANTEAFF.

This rearrangement joins TRBV10-2 to TRBJ2-1; TRBD1 is a possible D gene (6 bases). From germline, CDR1 is WSHSY and CDR2 SAAADI. CDR3 length equals 15 residues. V gave up 5 bases and J gave up 4 bases, with 15 bases separating them. DNA of the CDR3: TGCGCCAGCAGTCCTACAGGGCACCCATACAATGAGCAGTTCTTC. Translated, it gives CASSPTGHPYNEQFF.

V usage is TRBV5-8 and J usage is TRBJ1-5; TRBD1 agrees at 8 bases. The CDR3 runs 18 residues. After removal of 4 bases from V and 4 bases from J, the junction contained 16 bases not matched to a gene. CDR1 is SGHTS, CDR2 YDEGEE, per germline. The CDR3 DNA sequence: TGTGCCAGCAGCCAACAAGAGGACAGGGTTTTGGGTAATCAGCCCCAGCATTTT. It codes for CASSQQEDRVLGNQPQHF.

CDR3 in amino acids: CAWSGPGQGSETQYF. DNA for the CDR3: TGTGCCTGGAGTGGACCGGGACAGGGTAGTGAGACCCAGTACTTC. The chain links TRBV30 to TRBJ2-5; 9 bases match TRBD1. V gave up 1 base and J gave up 5 bases; unmatched junction bases: 8. Germline loops: CDR1 GTSNPN, CDR2 SVGIG (reference sequence). The CDR3 extends over 15 amino acids.

This clone has only one observation. The V call is TRBV19, the J call TRBJ1-5; 7 positions match TRBD1. V lost 4 bases to trimming and J lost 3 bases; unmatched junction nucleotides: 6. In germline, CDR1 is LNHDA, CDR2 SQIVND (reference sequence). The CDR3 consists of 15 residues. In nucleotides, the CDR3 is TGTGCCAGTAGTACCCGACAGGGAACCAATCAGCCCCAGCATTTT. Amino acid sequence: CASSTRQGTNQPQHF.

The genes are TRBV6-5 and TRBJ1-1; possibly TRBD1 for D (5 bases). V lost 11 bases and J lost 2, with 15 bases in between. The germline V gene has CDR1 MNHEY and CDR2 SVGAGI. The CDR3 extends over 13 amino acids. The CDR3 is CAVGGEYNTEAFF. The CDR3 coding sequence is TGTGCCGTGGGGGGAGAGTACAACACTGAAGCTTTCTTT.

The chain carries TRBV10-2 and TRBJ2-7; 14 bases are shared with TRBD2. The J segment lost 7 bases and the V segment lost 6 bases, leaving 5 bases of the junction unmatched. CDR3 size: 14 residues. The germline gives CDR1 WSHSY, CDR2 SAAADI. As DNA, the CDR3 is TGCGCCAGCAGAGGGACTAGCGGGAGTCTAGAGCAGTACTTC. It encodes CASRGTSGSLEQYF.

This rearrangement joins TRBV11-2 to TRBJ1-6, with a weak D call TRBD1 (6 bases). V was shortened by 5 bases and J by 7 bases, with 12 bases between the two germline ends. Germline V lookup: CDR1 SGHAT, CDR2 FQNNGV. The CDR3 extends over 14 amino acids. The CDR3 here is CASSARQENSPLHF. Here the CDR3 DNA reads TGTGCCAGCAGCGCGAGACAGGAGAATTCACCCCTCCACTTT.

This chain connects TRBV3-1 (or the pseudogene TRBV3-2) to TRBJ1-6; D gene unclear. Germline V lookup: CDR1 LGHDT, CDR2 YNNKEL (reference sequence). The germline V and J ends were trimmed by 4 bases and 8 bases, with 6 bases remaining between them. The CDR3 totals 12 residues. CDR3 loop: CASSLADSPLHF. In DNA form, the CDR3 reads TGTGCCAGCAGCCTAGCAGATTCACCCCTCCACTTT.

The CDR3 DNA reads TGTGCCAGCAGTGAGGAACCCGGAGAGGGTAATTCACCCCTCCACTTT. Encoded protein: CASSEEPGEGNSPLHF. This rearrangement joins TRBV6-1 to TRBJ1-6, with unresolved D. V lost 3 bases and J 6 bases, leaving 15 bases between the germline ends. The CDR3 extends over 16 amino acids. Germline CDR1 MNHNS, CDR2 SASEGT.

V is TRBV19 and J is TRBJ1-1; D is perhaps TRBD1 (5 bases). V lost 1 base to trimming and J lost 0 bases, with 18 bases between them. The germline CDR1 and CDR2 sequences are LNHDA and SQIVND (reference sequence). The CDR3 is 18 residues long. The CDR3 region has the DNA TGTGCCAGTAGTATAGCAGGGTTGGCAGGAGACGTGAACACTGAAGCTTTCTTT. Its protein is CASSIAGLAGDVNTEAFF. Full variable domain (missing parts from reference TRBV19 and TRBJ1-1): DGGITQSPKYLFRKEGQNVTLSCEQNLNHDAMYWYRQDPGQGLRLIYYSQIVNDFQKGDIAEGYSVSREKKESFPLTVTSAQKNPTAFYLCASSIAGLAGDVNTEAFFGQGTRLTVV.

This chain joins TRBV5-1 and TRBJ2-1; D remains ambiguous. From germline, CDR1 is SGHRS and CDR2 YFSETQ. V lost 0 bases, J lost 10 bases, and 14 bases lay in between. CDR3 length: 14 amino acids. As DNA, the CDR3 is TGCGCCAGCAGCTTGGAATCGCTTTGGGCAGAGCAGTTCTTC. It encodes CASSLESLWAEQFF.

A single count supports this clone. The CDR3 region is CASIPDRAGNTIYF. Written as DNA, the CDR3 is TGTGCCAGTATCCCGGACAGGGCTGGAAACACCATATATTTT. The chain links TRBV19 to TRBJ1-3, with 8 bases matching TRBD1. The V and J ends lost 7 bases and 2 bases, in that order; junction bases with no gene match: 4. Germline CDR1 LNHDA, CDR2 SQIVND (reference sequence). CDR3 length: 14 amino acids.